Each of the 2 T cell receptor beta chains below was sequenced from the same sample in a study of T cell changes during pregnancy in multiple sclerosis. Method: immunoSEQ multiplex PCR; TCRdb's copy keeps in-frame clones and lacks some. The profile shows roughly 100,000 clones, about 90% of them singletons. The material was peripheral blood, obtained before pregnancy. Receptor source: a female donor with multiple sclerosis, enrolled in a pregnancy study.

The CDR3 DNA is TGTGCCAGCAGCTTATCAGGGGGCTCTGGAAACACCATATATTTT. This sequence encodes CASSLSGGSGNTIYF. This chain connects TRBV11-2 to TRBJ1-3; 7 bases map to TRBD1. CDR1 and CDR2 from the germline V gene are SGHAT and FQNNGV. This CDR3 region has 15 residues. V shed 2 bases and J 0 bases; nucleotides not matched to a gene: 1.

This clone was counted a single time. This chain uses TRBV27 with TRBJ2-7, with D maybe TRBD2 (7 bases). The ends were cut back, 5 bases at V and 7 bases at J, with 18 bases in the middle. The CDR3 length is 14 residues. Germline lookup yields CDR1 MNHEY and CDR2 SMNVEV (reference sequence). CDR3 DNA: TGTGCCAGCAGTCAGGGGACCACCGGGGGGGAGCAGTACTTC. Protein sequence: CASSQGTTGGEQYF.